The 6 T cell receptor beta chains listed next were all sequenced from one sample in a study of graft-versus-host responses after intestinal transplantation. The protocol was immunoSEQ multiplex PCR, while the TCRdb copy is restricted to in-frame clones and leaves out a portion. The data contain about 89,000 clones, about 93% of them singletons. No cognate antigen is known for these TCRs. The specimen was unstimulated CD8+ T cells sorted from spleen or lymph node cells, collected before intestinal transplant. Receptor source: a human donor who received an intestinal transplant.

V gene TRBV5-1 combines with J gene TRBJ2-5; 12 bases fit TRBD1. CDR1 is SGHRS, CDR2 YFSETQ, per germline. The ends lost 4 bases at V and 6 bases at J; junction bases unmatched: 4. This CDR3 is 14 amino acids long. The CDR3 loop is CASSPGQGAKTQYF. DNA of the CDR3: TGCGCCAGCAGCCCGGGACAGGGGGCTAAGACCCAGTACTTC.

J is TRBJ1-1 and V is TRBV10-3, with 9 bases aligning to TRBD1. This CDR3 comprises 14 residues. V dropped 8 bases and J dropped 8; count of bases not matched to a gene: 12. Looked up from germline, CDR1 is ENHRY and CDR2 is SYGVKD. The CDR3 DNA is TGTGCCATCGGGGACGCCGGGACAGGGTCCGAAGCTTTCTTT. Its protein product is CAIGDAGTGSEAFF.

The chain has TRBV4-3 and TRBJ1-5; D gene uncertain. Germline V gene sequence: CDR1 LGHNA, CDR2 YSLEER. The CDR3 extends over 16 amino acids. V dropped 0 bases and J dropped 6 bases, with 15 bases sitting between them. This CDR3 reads CASSQDFFSGGQPQHF. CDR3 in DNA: TGCGCCAGCAGCCAAGATTTTTTCAGTGGAGGTCAGCCCCAGCATTTT.

The CDR3 nucleotides are TGTGCCACCAGCAGGGAGCGGGGGGGCATCGAGACCCAGTACTTC. Its protein is CATSRERGGIETQYF. The chain is built from TRBV15 and TRBJ2-5, with TRBD2 matching over 10 bases. Unmatched junction bases numbered 6, after V lost 3 bases and J lost 5 bases. Germline V CDR1 and CDR2: LNHNV, YYDKDF (reference sequence). The CDR3 contains 15 residues.

Written as DNA, the CDR3 is TGTGCCAGCAGCTTAGACCAATGGGGACAGGGTAGAGAGACCCAGTACTTC. Its translation: CASSLDQWGQGRETQYF. The chain carries TRBV11-2 and TRBJ2-5; the match to TRBD1 covers 9 bases. J gave up 4 bases and V 0 bases, and 9 bases lay outside the gene matches. CDR3 length: 17 residues. The germline V gene has CDR1 SGHAT and CDR2 FQNNGV.

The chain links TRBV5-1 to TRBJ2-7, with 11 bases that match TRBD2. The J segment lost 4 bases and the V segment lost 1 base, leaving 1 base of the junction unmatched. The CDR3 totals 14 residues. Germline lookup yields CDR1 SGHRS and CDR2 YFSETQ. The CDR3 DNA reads TGCGCCAGCAGCTTGACTAGCGGGGGTTACGAGCAGTACTTC. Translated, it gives CASSLTSGGYEQYF. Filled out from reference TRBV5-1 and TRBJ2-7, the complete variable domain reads KAGVTQTPRYLIKTRGQQVTLSCSPISGHRSVSWYQQTPGQGLQFLFEYFSETQRNKGNFPGRFSGRQFSNSRSEMNVSTLELGDSALYLCASSLTSGGYEQYFGPGTRLTVT.